This entry describes one T cell receptor beta chain. The data stem from a study of T cells in Graves' hyperthyroidism and ophthalmopathy. RNA transcripts yielded amplified TCR beta CDR3 regions. With the HTBI primer set, the TCR CDR3 went through a first round of RT-PCR. Using its own MiXCR run on the multiplex PCR reads, TCRdb lists one record per CDR3 protein. The data show hundreds of thousands of distinct CDR3 sequences, about 20% seen once. J was trimmed by 2 bases and V by 3 bases; bases with no gene match: 4. Looked up from germline, CDR1 is SGHRS and CDR2 is YFSETQ. This CDR3 is built from 14 residues.

Sequenced input: blood. The clonotype originates from a woman in her 70s with Graves' ophthalmopathy. The gene calls are TRBV5-1 and TRBJ2-7, with 8 bases that match TRBD2. CDR3 in amino acids: CASSSGGVPYEQYF. CDR3 bases: TGCGCCAGCAGCTCGGGGGGGGTTCCCTACGAGCAGTACTTC.